This section outlines one TCR beta chain sequence together with its context. Antigen: not known. A read error may be the cause here, since a much bigger clone is one base away. The sample originates from a study of glioma-infiltrating T cells. TCR alpha and beta CDR3 regions were amplified from RNA using iRepertoire nested multiplex PCR. Each CDR3 protein is one row after TCRdb ran MiXCR on the multiplex PCR reads. Here the sample spans around 390,000 distinct CDR3 sequences, about two fifths being singletons. Regarding the study as a whole: Tissue-blood divergence was below expectation in non-neoplastic patients, above in gliomas.

The material sequenced was glioma tissue, nonneoplastic brain tissue, or PBMCs (not recorded which). This receptor was taken from a human donor with low-grade glioma or glioblastoma, undergoing nonglioma brain surgery, or in good health (not recorded which).

The CDR3 loop reads CASSRVNEQFF. CDR3 nucleotides: TGTGCCAGTAGTCGAGTCAATGAGCAGTTCTTC. The chain carries TRBV19 and TRBJ2-1; D remains ambiguous. The CDR3 totals 11 residues. Per germline, CDR1 LNHDA and CDR2 SQIVND (reference sequence). V was shortened by 5 bases and J by 6 bases, with 5 bases between the two germline ends.